These T cell receptor beta chains were read from a single sample in a study of CD8 T cell repertoires and HIV-1 epitope variants. These receptors are not linked to any known antigen. The table came from immunoSEQ multiplex PCR; TCRdb's copy has only in-frame clones and leaves some out. The sample has fewer than 6,500 clones; 66% are singletons. The sample comprised cultured CD8+ T cells derived from PBMCs. All receptors come from a male donor with HIV. CDR3s include the opening cysteine and the closing phenylalanine or tryptophan. D genes are given only for firm matches. A row's size may be missing; if present it is once, few, many or a size class.

16	TRBJ2-3	NA	TRBV13	NA	TGTGCCAGCAGCGGTCAGGGTGGGGGGAGCACAGATACGCAGTATTTT	CASSGQGGGSTDTQYF
14	TRBJ1-1	NA	TRBV9	NA	TGTGCCAGCAGCGTGGTAGATATAGGCACTGAAGCTTTCTTT	CASSVVDIGTEAFF
14	TRBJ2-7	NA	TRBV14	NA	TGTGCCAGCAGTCCTACTAGCTCCCACCGGGAGCAGTACTTC	CASSPTSSHREQYF
12	TRBJ2-1	NA	TRBV28	NA	TGTGCCAGCAGTTTACAGGGAGGTGAGCAGTTCTTC	CASSLQGGEQFF
12	TRBJ2-1	NA	TRBV28	NA	TGTGCCAGCAGTTCCTACACCGAGGTGCAGTTCTTC	CASSSYTEVQFF
13	TRBJ2-7	few	TRBV28	TRBD1	TGTGCCAGCAAGGACAGGGTAATCAACGAGCAGTACTTC	CASKDRVINEQYF
15	TRBJ2-7	NA	TRBV4-3	NA	TGCGCCAGCAGCCAGGGACGGGCCCCCGGCGACGAGCAGTACTTC	CASSQGRAPGDEQYF
10	TRBJ2-1	NA	TRBV7-9	NA	TGTGCCAGCAGCCACAATGAGCAGTTCTTC	CASSHNEQFF
16	TRBJ2-7	NA	TRBV9	TRBD2	TGTGCCAGCAGCGTAGGACTAGCGAGGTATTCCTACGAGCAGTACTTC	CASSVGLARYSYEQYF
12	TRBJ2-5	NA	TRBV2	NA	TGTGCCAGCAGTGAAGCATGGGAGACCCAGTACTTC	CASSEAWETQYF
15	TRBJ2-6	NA	TRBV28	TRBD1	TGTGCCACCGGGACAGGGTCCTCTGGGGCCAACGTCCTGACTTTC	CATGTGSSGANVLTF
15	TRBJ2-3	few	TRBV7-6	TRBD1	TGTGCCAGCACCACGCGACAGGGGGCGACGGATACGCAGTATTTT	CASTTRQGATDTQYF
15	TRBJ1-2	NA	TRBV2	NA	TGTGCCAGCAGTGAAAGAACAAAAAGGGACTATGGCTACACCTTC	CASSERTKRDYGYTF
13	TRBJ2-7	once	TRBV5-6	NA	TGTGCCAGCAGCTTGGGAAGCTCCTACGAGCAGTACTTC	CASSLGSSYEQYF
14	TRBJ2-7	NA	TRBV19	TRBD1	TGTGCCAGTAGTCCAGGTAGGGGGCTCGACGAGCAGTACTTC	CASSPGRGLDEQYF
14	TRBJ2-1	NA	TRBV19	TRBD1	TGTGCCAGTAGTATAACAGGGGGCGCCTATGAGCAGTTCTTC	CASSITGGAYEQFF
13	TRBJ1-1	NA	TRBV6-1	NA	TGTGCCAGCAGTGGCCGGAGGAACACTGAAGCTTTCTTT	CASSGRRNTEAFF
15	TRBJ1-5	NA	TRBV2	TRBD1	TGTGCCAGCGAGGCAGGGGGAAGTCGGAGTCAGCCCCAGCATTTT	CASEAGGSRSQPQHF
19	TRBJ1-2	few	TRBV28	NA	TGTGCCAGCAGTTTATTCGCCCTTAGCCCACAGTCTCCTAACTATGGCTACACCTTC	CASSLFALSPQSPNYGYTF
11	TRBJ1-3	few	TRBV20-1	NA	TGCAGTGCCAACAGGGGAAACACCATATATTTT	CSANRGNTIYF
12	TRBJ1-1	NA	TRBV11-1	NA	TGTGCCAGCAGCCTAATTAACACTGAAGCTTTCTTT	CASSLINTEAFF
14	TRBJ2-7	NA	TRBV5-6	NA	TGTGCCAGCGGCGGGGGCGGAGCCACCTACGAGCAGTACTTC	CASGGGGATYEQYF
13	TRBJ2-2	NA	TRBV6-6	NA	TGTGCCAGCAGCTCGGACAGCACCGGGGAGCTGTTTTTT	CASSSDSTGELFF
17	TRBJ2-3	NA	TRBV19	TRBD1	TGTGCCAGTAGTAAACACGCCGGACAGGGTGGAACAGATACGCAGTATTTT	CASSKHAGQGGTDTQYF